A selection of T cell receptor beta chains follows, all from one sample in a study of CD8 T cells in Susac syndrome. TCRdb used MiXCR to reprocess the immunoSEQ multiplex PCR reads, holding one entry per CDR3 protein. The data show about 200,000 distinct CDR3 sequences, with 95% seen just once and approximately 0.1% held by the top ten. The sample taken for sequencing was CD4+ T cells from PBMCs. These receptors were collected from a human donor in good health. CDR3s include the opening cysteine and the closing phenylalanine or tryptophan. Each record gives: V gene, D gene, J gene, clone size, CDR3 DNA, CDR3 protein. A D gene is named only where the DNA matches it firmly. Only part of the rows carry a size: once, few, many, or a class if the clone is expanded.

V: TRBV7-9; D: TRBD2; J: TRBJ2-1; size: -; DNA: TGTGCCAGCAGCTTTGAAGCGGGAGTCTTTATCAATGAGCAGTTCTTC; CDR3: CASSFEAGVFINEQFF
V: TRBV7-2; D: TRBD1; J: TRBJ1-5; size: -; DNA: TGTGCCAGCAGCTTCGACAGGGGAGGCAATCAGCCCCAGCATTTT; CDR3: CASSFDRGGNQPQHF
V: TRBV20-1; D: -; J: TRBJ2-3; size: -; DNA: TGCAGTCCCAGGGTGGATGCAGATACGCAGTATTTT; CDR3: CSPRVDADTQYF
V: TRBV19; D: TRBD1; J: TRBJ1-4; size: -; DNA: TGTGCCAGTAGTGACAGGGCGGAGGATGAAAAACTGTTTTTT; CDR3: CASSDRAEDEKLFF
V: TRBV29-1; D: -; J: TRBJ1-2; size: -; DNA: TGCAGCGTTGAAGCGGGGGGGCGCGACTATGGCTACACCTTC; CDR3: CSVEAGGRDYGYTF
V: TRBV27; D: -; J: TRBJ1-1; size: -; DNA: TGTGCCAGCGTCGGTCGGGGCCAGGCGAACACTGAAGCTTTCTTT; CDR3: CASVGRGQANTEAFF
V: TRBV4-3; D: -; J: TRBJ2-3; size: -; DNA: TGCGCCAGCAGCCAAGGGTCGACAGGAAGCACAGATACGCAGTATTTT; CDR3: CASSQGSTGSTDTQYF
V: TRBV30; D: -; J: TRBJ2-2; size: -; DNA: TGTGCCTGGACGACAGTGAACACCGGGGAGCTGTTTTTT; CDR3: CAWTTVNTGELFF
V: TRBV9; D: -; J: TRBJ1-1; size: -; DNA: TGTGCCAGCAGCCCGAGGGAGGGAAGTAAGGAAGCTTTCTTT; CDR3: CASSPREGSKEAFF
V: TRBV15; D: -; J: TRBJ1-2; size: -; DNA: TGTGCCACCAGCAAAGCCGGGCCCGGGGGCTACACCTTC; CDR3: CATSKAGPGGYTF
V: TRBV29-1; D: -; J: TRBJ1-1; size: -; DNA: TGCAGCGTTTCAACAGGCGGACACACTGAAGCTTTCTTT; CDR3: CSVSTGGHTEAFF
V: TRBV19; D: TRBD1; J: TRBJ2-5; size: once; DNA: TGTGCCAGTAGTATCGGGACAGACCAAGAGACCCAGTACTTC; CDR3: CASSIGTDQETQYF
V: TRBV25-1; D: -; J: TRBJ2-2; size: -; DNA: TGTGCCAGCAGTGCCCCTTCAGGGGGAGGGACCGGGGAGCTGTTTTTT; CDR3: CASSAPSGGGTGELFF
V: TRBV9; D: -; J: TRBJ1-1; size: few; DNA: TGTGCCAGCAGCGAGGGACAGAACACTGAAGCTTTCTTT; CDR3: CASSEGQNTEAFF
V: TRBV12-3/TRBV12-4; D: -; J: TRBJ2-2; size: -; DNA: TGTGCCAGCAGTCGTCACTCCAACACCGGGGAGCTGTTTTTT; CDR3: CASSRHSNTGELFF
V: TRBV12-3/TRBV12-4; D: TRBD2; J: TRBJ2-1; size: -; DNA: TGTGCCAGCAGTTTAGGGGCGGGAGTGCTTGAGCAGTTCTTC; CDR3: CASSLGAGVLEQFF
V: TRBV3-1; D: TRBD1; J: TRBJ1-2; size: -; DNA: TGTGCCAGCAGCGTTAACCGGGACAGTCATGGCTACACCTTC; CDR3: CASSVNRDSHGYTF
V: TRBV20-1; D: -; J: TRBJ2-1; size: once; DNA: TGCAGTGCTAGAGATCGAAGAGCCCCCTCCTACAATGAGCAGTTCTTC; CDR3: CSARDRRAPSYNEQFF
V: TRBV20-1; D: -; J: TRBJ2-5; size: -; DNA: TGCAGTGCTAGCGATAAAGAGACCCAGTACTTC; CDR3: CSASDKETQYF
V: TRBV3-1; D: -; J: TRBJ1-5; size: -; DNA: TGTGCCAGCAGCCAAGGGGGGCTAGTACAGCCCCAGCATTTT; CDR3: CASSQGGLVQPQHF
V: TRBV20-1; D: TRBD1; J: TRBJ1-2; size: -; DNA: TGCAGTGCTAGAGGGACAGGGGGCGACTATGGCTACACCTTC; CDR3: CSARGTGGDYGYTF
V: TRBV6-2/TRBV6-3; D: TRBD1; J: TRBJ1-1; size: -; DNA: TGTGCCACCAAACAGGGGGCAAGTCAGGAAAACACTGAAGCTTTCTTT; CDR3: CATKQGASQENTEAFF
V: TRBV29-1; D: TRBD1; J: TRBJ1-2; size: -; DNA: TGCAGCGTTGAAAAGGGACAGGGGGCCGGCTATGGCTACACCTTC; CDR3: CSVEKGQGAGYGYTF
V: TRBV12-3/TRBV12-4; D: TRBD2; J: TRBJ2-5; size: -; DNA: TGTGCCAGCAGGGTAGCGGGAGGGCACCAGACCCAGTACTTC; CDR3: CASRVAGGHQTQYF
V: TRBV7-8; D: TRBD1; J: TRBJ1-1; size: once; DNA: TGTGCCAGCAGCGTGGGACAGCTTCTGAACACTGAAGCTTTCTTT; CDR3: CASSVGQLLNTEAFF
V: TRBV20-1; D: -; J: TRBJ2-7; size: -; DNA: TGCAGTGCAAGTCCGGCCAGGGGCTACGAGCAGTACTTC; CDR3: CSASPARGYEQYF
V: TRBV3-1; D: TRBD2; J: TRBJ2-3; size: -; DNA: TGTGCCAGCAGCCGCCCCGGGGGGGCCGGGACAGATACGCAGTATTTT; CDR3: CASSRPGGAGTDTQYF
V: TRBV7-9; D: -; J: TRBJ1-2; size: -; DNA: TGTGCCAGCATCCTCGGTCCCCTCGACAGTGCGGAGGGCTACACCTTC; CDR3: CASILGPLDSAEGYTF
V: TRBV27; D: -; J: TRBJ2-1; size: -; DNA: TGTGCCAGCAGTCTCACTCGGGGGCGGGGAGTTAGCGAGCAGTTCTTC; CDR3: CASSLTRGRGVSEQFF
V: TRBV12-3/TRBV12-4; D: -; J: TRBJ2-1; size: -; DNA: TGTGCCAGCACTCCGGCCTACAATGAGCAGTTCTTC; CDR3: CASTPAYNEQFF
V: TRBV29-1; D: -; J: TRBJ2-5; size: -; DNA: TGCAGCGTTGACTTGTTCTGGGGGCAAGAGACCCAGTACTTC; CDR3: CSVDLFWGQETQYF
V: TRBV29-1; D: -; J: TRBJ2-5; size: -; DNA: TGCAGCGTTGGACTGATCCAAGAGACCCAGTACTTC; CDR3: CSVGLIQETQYF
V: TRBV20-1; D: -; J: TRBJ2-3; size: -; DNA: TGCAGTGCTAGAGATCGGCGGCTCACAGATACGCAGTATTTT; CDR3: CSARDRRLTDTQYF
V: TRBV3-1; D: -; J: TRBJ2-3; size: few; DNA: TGTGCCAGCAGCCAAGAGGGGAATACGCAGTATTTT; CDR3: CASSQEGNTQYF
V: TRBV5-8; D: -; J: TRBJ1-6; size: once; DNA: TGTGCCAGCAGCTATGAGGGACATAATTCACCCCTCCACTTT; CDR3: CASSYEGHNSPLHF
V: TRBV4-3; D: TRBD2; J: TRBJ2-3; size: -; DNA: TGCGCCAGCAGCCCTACTAGCGGGGGACGGGATACGCAGTATTTT; CDR3: CASSPTSGGRDTQYF
V: TRBV18; D: TRBD1; J: TRBJ2-5; size: -; DNA: TGTGCCAGCGCAAGGGACAGGGGATTCCAAGAGACCCAGTACTTC; CDR3: CASARDRGFQETQYF
V: TRBV25-1; D: -; J: TRBJ2-4; size: -; DNA: TGTGCCAGCAGTGCTACAGGGTCTGGTGGAAACATTCAGTACTTC; CDR3: CASSATGSGGNIQYF
V: TRBV11-2; D: -; J: TRBJ2-3; size: -; DNA: TGTGCCAGCAGGAACTGGAAACTTAGCACAGATACGCAGTATTTT; CDR3: CASRNWKLSTDTQYF
V: TRBV3-1; D: -; J: TRBJ1-6; size: -; DNA: TGTGCCAGCAGCCGAGGCCCTGGGAATTCACCCCTCCACTTT; CDR3: CASSRGPGNSPLHF
V: TRBV3-1; D: -; J: TRBJ1-1; size: -; DNA: TGTGCCAGCAGCCAAGAGCTTGAAGCTTTCTTT; CDR3: CASSQELEAFF
V: TRBV7-2; D: -; J: TRBJ1-5; size: once; DNA: TGTGCCAGCAGCCCAGGTGGGGGAATACATCAGCCCCAGCATTTT; CDR3: CASSPGGGIHQPQHF
V: TRBV2; D: -; J: TRBJ1-2; size: -; DNA: TGTGCCAGCAGGACCGACGGACTCAGGGGCTACACCTTC; CDR3: CASRTDGLRGYTF
V: TRBV6-6; D: -; J: TRBJ2-5; size: -; DNA: TGTGCCAGCTGTACTCTTATGAGGGGCCGGGAGACCCAGTACTTC; CDR3: CASCTLMRGRETQYF
V: TRBV20-1; D: -; J: TRBJ1-1; size: -; DNA: TGCAGTGCTTTACCCTCCCTGAACACTGAAGCTTTCTTT; CDR3: CSALPSLNTEAFF
V: TRBV20-1; D: -; J: TRBJ1-4; size: once; DNA: TGCAGTGCCCCTCACACAGGATCCAATGAAAAACTGTTTTTT; CDR3: CSAPHTGSNEKLFF
V: TRBV4-1; D: TRBD2; J: TRBJ2-1; size: -; DNA: TGCGCCAGCAGCCCCTGGGCTAGCGGGAGTAGGTATGAGCAGTTCTTC; CDR3: CASSPWASGSRYEQFF
V: TRBV3-1; D: -; J: TRBJ1-2; size: -; DNA: TGTGCCAGCAGCACAGGGAGGGGCTACACCTTC; CDR3: CASSTGRGYTF
V: TRBV19; D: TRBD2; J: TRBJ2-1; size: -; DNA: TGTGCCAGTATCGAGCGGGGGTACAATGAGCAGTTCTTC; CDR3: CASIERGYNEQFF
V: TRBV20-1; D: TRBD1; J: TRBJ2-6; size: -; DNA: TGCAGTGCTAGTGTACCTACCGGGACAGGGGGCCCGGCTGGGGCCAACGTCCTGACTTTC; CDR3: CSASVPTGTGGPAGANVLTF